The entry below describes one TCR beta chain. This CDR3 comprises 14 residues. The trim removed 4 bases at V and 5 bases at J, leaving 3 bases unmatched. The germline CDR1 and CDR2 sequences are MNHEY and SVGEGT. This sample is part of a study of CD8 T cells in Susac syndrome. Reverse transcription of roughly 0.5 to 1 ug RNA was carried out with random hexamers. Multiplex PCR with immunoSEQ amplified the TCR beta CDR3 across 54 Vbeta and 13 Jbeta. TCRdb independently ran MiXCR on the immunoSEQ multiplex PCR reads; one entry per CDR3 protein. The sample holds about 300,000 distinct CDR3 sequences, about nine tenths seen once.

This sequence originates from a human donor with multiple sclerosis. The specimen sequenced was CD8+ T cells from PBMCs. The V and J genes are TRBV6-2 or TRBV6-3 and TRBJ2-5; 11 nucleotides align to TRBD1. The CDR3 is CASSLDRGRETQYF. DNA for the CDR3: TGTGCCAGCAGTTTGGACAGGGGGCGGGAGACCCAGTACTTC.